The 21 T cell receptor beta chains listed next were all sequenced from one sample in a study of blood T cell repertoires in COVID-19. The protocol was immunoSEQ multiplex PCR, while the TCRdb copy is restricted to in-frame clones and leaves out a portion. Among roughly 350,000 clones listed, 85% were seen once. Sequenced input: peripheral blood. Receptors were obtained from a woman aged 18-30 years with acute or convalescent COVID-19.

V and J are TRBV27 and TRBJ2-5; 8 bases match TRBD1. With V trimmed by 8 bases and J by 4 bases, 12 bases remained unmatched. The CDR3 covers 15 residues. Germline-derived CDR1 and CDR2 are MNHEY and SMNVEV (reference sequence). The CDR3 DNA is TGTGCCAGCGCGTTCTTCAGGGGGCGGTTAGAGACCCAGTACTTC. Its translation: CASAFFRGRLETQYF.

The V call is TRBV11-2, the J call TRBJ1-2; 8 nucleotides align to TRBD1. Germline V gives CDR1 SGHAT, CDR2 FQNNGV. The trim removed 5 bases at V and 6 bases at J, leaving 11 bases unmatched. The CDR3 loop spans 15 amino acids. The CDR3 DNA sequence: TGTGCCAGCAGCAAAACCGGGACAGGCTACGATGGCTACACCTTC. Residues: CASSKTGTGYDGYTF.

V and J are TRBV7-2 and TRBJ2-1, with TRBD1 matching 10 bases. Germline CDR1 is SGHTA and CDR2 is FQGNSA. The CDR3 consists of 16 residues. V trimming: 5 bases; J trimming: 9 bases; junction bases outside the gene matches: 13. The CDR3 DNA sequence: TGTGCCAGCAGCCCCCTGGGACAGGGGTCTCCTTTTGAGCAGTTCTTC. This gives the protein CASSPLGQGSPFEQFF. Using reference TRBV7-2 and TRBJ2-1 for the parts outside the CDR3, the full variable domain is GAGVSQSPSNKVTEKGKDVELRCDPISGHTALYWYRQSLGQGLEFLIYFQGNSAPDKSGLPSDRFSAERTGGSVSTLTIQRTQQEDSAVYLCASSPLGQGSPFEQFFGPGTRLTVL.

The CDR3 nucleotides are TGCGCCAGCAGCAGGGGACTCCGCACTGAAGCTTTCTTT. Protein product: CASSRGLRTEAFF. This chain links TRBV5-1 with TRBJ1-1, with D tentatively TRBD1 (5 bases). CDR1 and CDR2 (germline): SGHRS, YFSETQ. The V end was cut by 4 bases, the J end by 4 bases, with 11 bases between. The CDR3 is made up of 13 amino acids.

The chain links TRBV9 to TRBJ1-1, with 8 nucleotides matching TRBD1. Germline CDR1 reads SGDLS; CDR2 reads YYNGEE. The CDR3 has 14 residues. Trimming took 3 bases from V and 1 from J; bases not matched to a gene: 2. In DNA form, the CDR3 reads TGTGCCAGCAGCGCCGGGACAGGGAACACTGAAGCTTTCTTT. Its translation: CASSAGTGNTEAFF.

The chain has TRBV5-6 and TRBJ1-3; unclear D gene. Germline V gene lookup returns CDR1 SGHDT and CDR2 YYEEEE. This CDR3 is 15 amino acids long. The V end was cut by 0 bases, the J end by 4 bases, with 11 bases between. CDR3 in DNA: TGTGCCAGCAGCTTGGCCGCAGGAGGCGGAAACACCATATATTTT. The encoded protein is CASSLAAGGGNTIYF.

The chain uses TRBV28 and TRBJ2-7, with 7 bases matching TRBD1. The germline CDR1 and CDR2 sequences are MDHEN and SYDVKM. The CDR3 has 16 residues. J lost 2 bases, V lost 5 bases, and 12 bases had no gene match. DNA for the CDR3: TGTGCCAGCAGTCCGCCCAGACAGGGAAGGGCCTACGAGCAGTACTTC. Residues: CASSPPRQGRAYEQYF.

V gene TRBV10-3 combines with J gene TRBJ1-1, with D uncertain. The V end was cut by 3 bases, the J end by 2 bases, with 19 bases between. Per germline, CDR1 ENHRY and CDR2 SYGVKD. CDR3 length: 17 amino acids. CDR3 nucleotide sequence: TGTGCCATCAGTGAAAGAATAGGAGAGACTGGAAACACTGAAGCTTTCTTT. Translation: CAISERIGETGNTEAFF.

The rearrangement uses TRBV2 and TRBJ2-4, with 11 positions matching TRBD1. Germline V gene lookup returns CDR1 SNHLY and CDR2 FYNNEI. The CDR3 sequence is 19 residues long. With V trimmed by 8 bases and J by 0 bases, 15 bases remained unmatched. The chain's CDR3 is CASSLGWTGGKLAKNIQYF. For the CDR3, the DNA is TGTGCCAGCTCACTTGGGTGGACAGGGGGCAAACTAGCCAAAAACATTCAGTACTTC.

The V gene is TRBV29-1, the J gene TRBJ2-7; TRBD2 matches 7 bases. Germline V gene sequence: CDR1 SQVTM, CDR2 ANQGSEA. V lost 7 bases to trimming and J lost 5 bases; unmatched junction nucleotides: 8. The CDR3 totals 12 residues. The CDR3 coding sequence is TGCAGCGCCTCCCGGGAGGACCACGAGCAGTACTTC. Translation gives CSASREDHEQYF.

The gene calls are TRBV30 and TRBJ1-2; unclear D gene. Trimming removed 0 bases from V and 5 bases from J, with 10 bases in between. Per the germline V gene, CDR1 is GTSNPN and CDR2 is SVGIG (reference sequence). CDR3 length: 13 amino acids. CDR3 protein: CAWSVPRGYGYTF. The DNA for the CDR3 is TGTGCCTGGAGTGTACCTCGGGGTTATGGCTACACCTTC.

This clone has more than one count but fewer than ten. The rearrangement joins TRBV10-3 to TRBJ1-2; 7 positions match TRBD1. Germline V gene data show CDR1 as ENHRY and CDR2 as SYGVKD. With 0 bases clipped from V and 6 bases from J, the junction kept 4 bases outside the gene matches. The CDR3 contains 14 residues. This CDR3 is CAISESITGDGYTF. CDR3 bases: TGTGCCATCAGTGAGTCGATCACAGGGGATGGCTACACCTTC.

The rearrangement links TRBV11-1 to TRBJ1-4; D possibly corresponds to TRBD1 (6 bases). Germline-derived CDR1 and CDR2 are SGHAT and FQDESV (reference sequence). The V end was cut by 5 bases, the J end by 5 bases, with 18 bases between. This CDR3 region has 16 residues. CDR3 residues: CASSLETGQRNEKLFF. The CDR3 nucleotides read TGTGCCAGCAGCCTGGAGACGGGACAAAGAAATGAAAAACTGTTTTTT.

The rearrangement joins TRBV5-8 to TRBJ1-5, with D maybe TRBD1 (6 bases). Trimming removed 1 base at V and 9 bases at J, with 17 bases between. Germline V gene lookup returns CDR1 SGHTS and CDR2 YDEGEE. This CDR3 spans 15 amino acids. This CDR3 reads CASSLISGAARPQHF. The CDR3 DNA reads as TGTGCCAGCAGCTTGATTTCAGGGGCGGCTAGGCCCCAGCATTTT.

The J gene is TRBJ2-7, the V gene TRBV9; TRBD1 matches 7 bases. J lost 2 bases, V lost 0 bases, and 2 bases had no gene match. Germline V gives CDR1 SGDLS, CDR2 YYNGEE. This CDR3 is built from 14 residues. The CDR3 bases are TGTGCCAGCAGCGTAGAACAGGGGCCCTACGAGCAGTACTTC. Residues: CASSVEQGPYEQYF.

The genes are TRBV6-1 and TRBJ2-7; tentative D call: TRBD2 (6 bases). This CDR3 is 14 amino acids long. The germline CDR1 and CDR2 sequences are MNHNS and SASEGT. V lost 2 bases and J lost 9, with 17 bases in between. The CDR3 region is CASSELGRQPSQYF. CDR3 in DNA: TGTGCCAGCAGTGAATTAGGGAGGCAGCCCTCGCAGTACTTC.

The rearrangement links TRBV27 to TRBJ2-3; TRBD1 might be the D (6 bases). CDR1 MNHEY and CDR2 SMNVEV come from the germline V gene (reference sequence). The V and J ends lost 5 bases and 1 base respectively, with 10 bases between them. This CDR3 spans 14 amino acids. The CDR3 loop is CASSPDSGTDTQYF. The CDR3 DNA follows: TGTGCCAGCAGTCCGGACAGCGGCACAGATACGCAGTATTTT.

V is TRBV5-5 and J is TRBJ1-2; TRBD1 matches at 8 bases. The CDR3 length is 12 residues. Trimming removed 2 bases from V and 10 bases from J; junction bases left unmatched: 4. Per germline, CDR1 SGHKS and CDR2 YYEKEE (reference sequence). DNA of the CDR3: TGTGCCAGCAGCTTCGGGACAGGAGTCTACACCTTC. It codes for CASSFGTGVYTF.

This rearrangement joins TRBV9 to TRBJ1-2; 11 positions agree with TRBD1. The CDR3 extends over 17 amino acids. CDR1 and CDR2 (germline): SGDLS, YYNGEE. The ends lost 5 bases at V and 5 bases at J; junction bases unmatched: 14. CDR3 nucleotides: TGTGCCAGCAGATCAGAGGGTTGGACAGGGGGCATGTATGGCTACACCTTC. Translation gives CASRSEGWTGGMYGYTF.

The chain carries TRBV2 and TRBJ2-5; the match to TRBD2 covers 7 bases. The CDR3 contains 18 residues. V lost 6 bases, J lost 5 bases, and 21 bases stayed unmatched. Germline V gene data show CDR1 as SNHLY and CDR2 as FYNNEI. The CDR3 here is CASRAGGWWADLVETQYF. The DNA of the CDR3 is TGTGCCAGCAGAGCCGGGGGGTGGTGGGCCGATTTGGTGGAGACCCAGTACTTC.

This chain uses TRBV19 with TRBJ1-2; TRBD1 is a possible D gene (5 bases). The V end was cut by 3 bases, the J end by 0 bases, with 11 bases between. Germline V lookup: CDR1 LNHDA, CDR2 SQIVND (reference sequence). The CDR3 spans 15 residues. Here the CDR3 reads CASSIDSLANYGYTF. The CDR3 nucleotides read TGTGCCAGTAGTATTGACAGCCTAGCTAACTATGGCTACACCTTC.